The clone carrying this T cell receptor (beta chain) was detected many times. Its antigen is unidentified. Attachment of unique molecular identifiers to individual cDNA molecules was performed. TCRdb itself ran the 5' RACE reads through MiXCR, one entry per CDR3 protein. The sample records about 44,000 distinct CDR3 sequences, more than 10% being singletons. The data derive from a study of early T cells in non-severe SARS-CoV-2 infection. Study overall: The authors sequenced bulk RNA from unsorted whole blood, leaving chains unpaired. Study results and limitations: The study's VDJdb matching favored anti-spike CD8 responses and missed private and CD4 specificities.

This TCR came from an adult who was a healthcare worker with PCR-confirmed SARS-CoV-2 infection or an uninfected control (not recorded which). The sequenced sample consisted of whole blood.

CDR3 loop: CASSGVAAVSEQFF. As DNA, the CDR3 is TGCGCCAGCTCCGGAGTAGCGGCGGTTAGTGAGCAGTTCTTC. The chain employs TRBV10-2 and TRBJ2-1; tentative D call: TRBD2 (6 bases). The germline gives CDR1 WSHSY, CDR2 SAAADI. The CDR3 has 14 residues. The V end lost 8 bases, the J end lost 9 bases, and 20 bases lay between the germline ends.